This T cell receptor beta chain was identified during a study of identical twins. Notes on the study in general: Models underpredicted monozygotic twin sharing of out-of-frame TCR alpha. Twin-shared out-of-frame alpha sequences showed excess low generation probability. While abundant cord blood beta clonotypes carried fewer insertions, memory repertoires showed no such pattern.

About this clonotype itself: The target antigen is unknown.

The CDR3 is 15 residues long. V shed 4 bases and J shed 5 bases, with 17 bases lying between them. From germline, CDR1 is SGHVS and CDR2 FQNEAQ. Template switching added a universal primer binding site, and final cDNA carried unique molecular identifiers. Via MiXCR, TCRdb re-called the 5' RACE reads, giving one row per CDR3 protein. The data contain a few hundred thousand distinct CDR3 sequences, over 9% of them singletons. These sequences were also reported in another study, on yellow fever vaccine responses in identical twins.

The chain employs TRBV7-8 and TRBJ2-5; TRBD2 is a possible D gene (7 bases). The receptor was isolated from a woman under 30 in good health. Sequenced input: CD8+ T cells sorted from blood. The CDR3 DNA follows: TGTGCCAGCAGCTCCACTGGGGGGGCCGGTGAGACCCAGTACTTC. It is translated as CASSSTGGAGETQYF. The variable domain in full, completed from reference TRBV7-8 and TRBJ2-5, reads GAGVSQSPRYKVAKRGQDVALRCDPISGHVSLFWYQQALGQGPEFLTYFQNEAQLDKSGLPSDRFFAERPEGSVSTLKIQRTQQEDSAVYLCASSSTGGAGETQYFGPGTRLLVL.